These 13 T cell receptor beta chains came from one sample sequenced in a study of T cells after yellow fever vaccination. A single record per CDR3 protein comes from TCRdb applying MiXCR to the 5' RACE reads. Altogether 30,000 to 40,000 distinct CDR3 sequences are present, approximately 6.6% being singletons, with the ten largest covering around a fifth. The sequencing used PBMCs, either bulk or a sorted T-cell subset (CD4+, CD8+, memory, or dextramer-sorted; not recorded which), collected on the day of the first yellow fever vaccination. These TCRs come from a man between 18 and 29 years old who received the YFV17D yellow fever vaccine.

This clonotype was found many times. The chain employs TRBV11-2 and TRBJ1-6; 8 bases agree with TRBD1. The CDR3 is 16 amino acids. V shed 7 bases, J shed 10 bases, and the junction held 15 bases outside the gene matches. Germline V CDR1 and CDR2: SGHAT, FQNNGV. In DNA, the CDR3 is TGTGCCAGCACCCCGGAAGGACAGGGAGGACTCTCACCCCTCCACTTT. Amino acids: CASTPEGQGGLSPLHF.

This clonotype was counted many times. The J gene is TRBJ1-2, the V gene TRBV20-1; D unresolved. The CDR3 is made up of 15 amino acids. V was clipped by 5 bases and J by 5 bases, with 21 bases between them. The germline CDR1 and CDR2 sequences are DFQATT and SNEGSKA (reference sequence). CDR3 nucleotides: TGCAGTGCTCTAGCCTTAGGAAGTCCTACTTATGGCTACACCTTC. It translates to CSALALGSPTYGYTF.

This clonotype was seen only a few times. J is TRBJ2-6 and V is TRBV7-9; 7 bases agree with TRBD1. Germline V gene data show CDR1 as SEHNR and CDR2 as FQNEAQ (reference sequence). The ends lost 2 bases at V and 1 base at J; junction bases unmatched: 5. This CDR3 is built from 17 residues. The CDR3 sequence: CASSLRGQISGANVLTF. CDR3 coding DNA: TGTGCCAGCAGCTTAAGGGGGCAGATTTCTGGGGCCAACGTCCTGACTTTC.

This clonotype was seen at least ten times. This chain joins TRBV6-1 and TRBJ1-1, with TRBD1 matching 11 bases. The CDR3 runs 15 residues. The germline V gene encodes CDR1 MNHNS and CDR2 SASEGT. V was pared by 8 bases and J by 3 bases, with 8 bases of the junction left unmatched. Here the CDR3 reads CASSGQGAGDTEAFF. The CDR3 bases are TGTGCCAGCTCAGGACAGGGGGCAGGTGACACTGAAGCTTTCTTT.

This clonotype was seen ten or more times. The chain is built from TRBV30 and TRBJ2-4, with 8 bases aligning to TRBD1. V gave up 1 base and J gave up 8 bases; unmatched junction bases: 4. The CDR3 loop spans 13 amino acids. Germline loops: CDR1 GTSNPN, CDR2 SVGIG (reference sequence). CDR3: CAWSAGGRDIQYF. The CDR3 region has the DNA TGTGCCTGGAGTGCAGGGGGCAGGGACATTCAGTACTTC.

Ten or more counts support this clonotype. V and J are TRBV11-2 and TRBJ1-1; the D is unclear. Trimming took 2 bases from V and 1 from J, leaving 8 bases between them. Per the germline V gene, CDR1 is SGHAT and CDR2 is FQNNGV. This CDR3 region has 14 residues. In DNA, the CDR3 is TGTGCCAGCAGCTTATTGTACGGGAACACTGAAGCTTTCTTT. It encodes CASSLLYGNTEAFF.

This clonotype was detected many times. The chain uses TRBV6-6 and TRBJ1-1, with 7 bases aligning to TRBD1. V lost 4 bases to trimming and J lost 7 bases; unmatched junction nucleotides: 0. The CDR3 is made up of 11 amino acids. Germline CDR1 is MNHNY and CDR2 is SVGAGI (reference sequence). The CDR3 nucleotides are TGTGCCAGCAGTTGGACAGGTGAAGCTTTCTTT. Its protein product is CASSWTGEAFF.

This clonotype was counted only a few times. The CDR3 region has the DNA TGTGCCAGTAGTGAGAGAGCCACCGGGGAGCTGTTTTTT. Translated: CASSERATGELFF. The chain employs TRBV19 and TRBJ2-2, with D hard to call. Between the trimmed V and J ends, which lost 5 bases and 4 bases, there was a span of 8 bases. The CDR3 consists of 13 residues. The V gene's germline CDR1 is LNHDA and CDR2 SQIVND (reference sequence).

This clonotype was counted between two and nine times. V gene TRBV6-5 combines with J gene TRBJ1-2; no reliable D call. The CDR3 has 14 residues. Germline V CDR1 and CDR2: MNHEY, SVGAGI. Trimming cost V 2 bases and J 4 bases, with 11 bases left between them. For the CDR3, the DNA is TGTGCCAGCAGTTACGCCACCACCACCTATGGCTACACCTTC. The encoded protein is CASSYATTTYGYTF.

This clonotype was detected ten times or more. The chain recombines TRBV3-1 with TRBJ2-2, with no clear D. This CDR3 is built from 14 residues. Looked up from germline, CDR1 is LGHDT and CDR2 is YNNKEL (reference sequence). Trimming shortened V by 5 bases and J by 1 base, and 8 bases separated the two germline ends. For the CDR3, the DNA is TGTGCCAGCAGCGCGACAAGGAACACCGGGGAGCTGTTTTTT. Encoded protein: CASSATRNTGELFF.

The rearrangement links TRBV20-1 to TRBJ1-2; no definite D call. The germline gives CDR1 DFQATT, CDR2 SNEGSKA (reference sequence). This CDR3 has 12 amino acids. V dropped 4 bases and J dropped 4 bases, with 10 bases sitting between them. CDR3 in DNA: TGCAGTGCTATACCGGACCCCTATGGCTACACCTTC. This encodes CSAIPDPYGYTF.

This clonotype was observed many times. The V call is TRBV3-1, the J call TRBJ1-2, with no clear D. The CDR3 contains 13 residues. Germline CDR1 LGHDT, CDR2 YNNKEL (reference sequence). The V end was cut by 5 bases, the J end by 8 bases, with 15 bases between. In nucleotides, the CDR3 is TGTGCCAGCAGCTACACGGCGTTTGAGGGCTACACCTTC. As protein: CASSYTAFEGYTF.

This clonotype was recorded at least ten times. The chain combines TRBV6-2 or TRBV6-3 with TRBJ2-3; 13 nucleotides line up with TRBD2. CDR1 MNHEY and CDR2 SVGEGT come from the germline V gene. This CDR3 has 19 amino acids. The V and J ends lost 2 bases and 5 bases, in that order; junction bases with no gene match: 13. The CDR3 DNA follows: TGTGCCAGCAGTTACAACCCCTTACTAGCGGGGGGGCCCGGAGATACGCAGTATTTT. This codes for CASSYNPLLAGGPGDTQYF.